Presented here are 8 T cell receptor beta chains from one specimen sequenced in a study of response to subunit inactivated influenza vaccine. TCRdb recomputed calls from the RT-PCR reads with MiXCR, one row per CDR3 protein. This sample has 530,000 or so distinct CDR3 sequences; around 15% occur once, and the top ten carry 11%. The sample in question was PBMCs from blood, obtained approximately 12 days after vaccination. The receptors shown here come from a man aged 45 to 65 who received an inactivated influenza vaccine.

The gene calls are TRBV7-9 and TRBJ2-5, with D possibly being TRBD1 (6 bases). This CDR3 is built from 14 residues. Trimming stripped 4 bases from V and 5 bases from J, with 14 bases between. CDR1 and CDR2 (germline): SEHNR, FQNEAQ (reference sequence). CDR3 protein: CASSSDRSTETQYF. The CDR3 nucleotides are TGTGCCAGCAGCTCGGACAGATCGACCGAGACCCAGTACTTC.

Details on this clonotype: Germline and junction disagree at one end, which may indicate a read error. CDR3 bases: TGTGCCAGCAGCTCCTCCGGGACAGGAACTTTC. It encodes CASSSSGTGTF. The V gene is TRBV7-9, the J gene TRBJ2-1; 8 bases fit TRBD1. In germline, CDR1 is SEHNR, CDR2 FQNEAQ (reference sequence). CDR3 length: 11 residues.

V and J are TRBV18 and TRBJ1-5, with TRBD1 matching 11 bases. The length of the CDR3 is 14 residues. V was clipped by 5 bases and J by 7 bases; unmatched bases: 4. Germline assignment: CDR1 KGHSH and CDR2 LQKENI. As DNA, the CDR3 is TGTGCCAGCTCAGGACAGGGGGCAGAGCAGCCCCAGCATTTT. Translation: CASSGQGAEQPQHF.

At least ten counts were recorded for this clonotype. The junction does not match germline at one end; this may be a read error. The CDR3 DNA is TGTGCCAGCAGCTTAGAACAGTCCTACGAGCAGTACTTC. Amino acid sequence: CASSLEQSYEQYF. The chain joins TRBV5-1 to TRBJ2-7, with D unclear. The CDR3 has 13 amino acids. In germline, CDR1 is SGHRS, CDR2 YFSETQ.

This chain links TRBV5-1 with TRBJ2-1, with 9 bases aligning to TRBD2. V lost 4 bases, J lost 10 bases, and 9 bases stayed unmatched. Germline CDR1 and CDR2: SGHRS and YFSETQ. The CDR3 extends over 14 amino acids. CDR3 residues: CASSPLFSGGEQFF. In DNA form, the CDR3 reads TGCGCCAGCAGCCCGCTCTTTAGCGGGGGAGAGCAGTTCTTC.

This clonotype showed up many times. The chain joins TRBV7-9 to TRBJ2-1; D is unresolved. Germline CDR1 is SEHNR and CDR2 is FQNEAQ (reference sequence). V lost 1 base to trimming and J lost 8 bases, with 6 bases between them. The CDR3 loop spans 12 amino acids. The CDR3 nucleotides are TGTGCCAGCAGCTTAGTTGGGGATGAGCAGTTCTTC. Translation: CASSLVGDEQFF.

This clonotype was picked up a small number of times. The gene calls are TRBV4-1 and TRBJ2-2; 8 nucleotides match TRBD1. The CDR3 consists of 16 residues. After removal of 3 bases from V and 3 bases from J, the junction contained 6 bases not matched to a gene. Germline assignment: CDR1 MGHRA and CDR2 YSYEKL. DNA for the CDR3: TGCGCCAGCAGCCACTCAGGGGGCGCGGACACCGGGGAGCTGTTTTTT. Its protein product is CASSHSGGADTGELFF.

CDR3 sequence: CSAHTGLIGTDTQYF. The CDR3 bases are TGCAGTGCTCATACGGGACTCATAGGCACAGATACGCAGTATTTT. The genes are TRBV20-1 and TRBJ2-3; tentatively, D is TRBD2 (6 bases). Germline V CDR1 and CDR2: DFQATT, SNEGSKA (reference sequence). The V and J ends lost 5 bases and 1 base respectively, with 16 bases between them. This CDR3 region has 15 residues.